The 10 T cell receptor beta chains given below trace back to one sample, sequenced in a study of Ad26.COV2.S vaccination and SARS-CoV-2 variants. Treatment meaning: about 20 received Ad26.COV2.S at low or high dose, single or two shots; 5 received placebo; per-sample allocation not given. The samples were gathered on day 63 after the first injection of vaccine or placebo. Libraries were prepared by immunoSEQ multiplex PCR; TCRdb keeps only in-frame clonotypes and omits some of them. The sample has more than 300,000 clones, around 84% seen once. This specimen was peripheral blood, taken in a trial of Ad26.COV2.S vaccine versus placebo. The receptors come from a person between 18 and 65 years old who received the Ad26.COV2.S COVID-19 vaccine or a placebo.

The table lists this clone with a few counts. This sequence joins TRBV7-2 and TRBJ1-1; 7 bases are shared with TRBD1. The CDR3 length is 15 residues. Germline V gives CDR1 SGHTA, CDR2 FQGNSA. The V segment lost 4 bases and the J segment 4 bases; nucleotides outside the gene matches: 9. CDR3 nucleotide sequence: TGTGCCAGCAGCTCCGACAGGGTTGGGACCACTGAAGCTTTCTTT. It is translated as CASSSDRVGTTEAFF. Looking up the rest from reference TRBV7-2 and TRBJ1-1 gives the full variable domain: GAGVSQSPSNKVTEKGKDVELRCDPISGHTALYWYRQSLGQGLEFLIYFQGNSAPDKSGLPSDRFSAERTGGSVSTLTIQRTQQEDSAVYLCASSSDRVGTTEAFFGQGTRLTVV.

This clone showed up just once. The chain links TRBV2 to TRBJ2-1; D is possibly TRBD2 (5 bases). CDR3 length: 12 residues. The V end lost 6 bases, the J end lost 6 bases, and 9 bases lay between the germline ends. CDR1 and CDR2 from the germline V gene are SNHLY and FYNNEI. CDR3 amino acids: CASRRTSNEQFF. For the CDR3, the DNA is TGTGCCAGCAGGAGGACTTCCAATGAGCAGTTCTTC.

This clone was detected once. The CDR3 nucleotides read TGTGCCAGCAGTCCGCGAAGTCCGGGACTAGCGGGGGTTGTCGAGCAGTACTTC. As protein: CASSPRSPGLAGVVEQYF. The chain combines TRBV6-6 with TRBJ2-7; 14 bases align to TRBD2. Germline loops: CDR1 MNHNY, CDR2 SVGAGI (reference sequence). The CDR3 is 18 residues long. The junction had 15 bases not matched to a gene; V was cut back by 5 bases and J by 6 bases.

J is TRBJ2-7 and V is TRBV15; D gene ambiguous. The germline V gene encodes CDR1 LNHNV and CDR2 YYDKDF (reference sequence). Trimming took off 0 bases at V and 5 bases at J, with 14 bases between the two ends. The CDR3 has 15 amino acids. Here the CDR3 DNA reads TGTGCCACCAGCAGAGATCCCATTACTCGCCACGAGCAGTACTTC. As protein: CATSRDPITRHEQYF.

V gene TRBV2 combines with J gene TRBJ2-1; D unclear. The CDR3 spans 14 residues. Deletions cut 7 bases from V and 0 bases from J, with 10 bases between. From germline, CDR1 is SNHLY and CDR2 FYNNEI. The CDR3 reads CASTTRSSYNEQFF. The DNA for the CDR3 is TGTGCCAGCACCACTCGGAGCTCCTACAATGAGCAGTTCTTC.

This chain connects TRBV19 to TRBJ1-5; TRBD1 might be the D (5 bases). Trimming removed 7 bases at V and 6 bases at J, with 16 bases between. The CDR3 is 14 amino acids. The germline V gene has CDR1 LNHDA and CDR2 SQIVND (reference sequence). The CDR3 DNA sequence: TGTGCCAGTAAAAGGGGAGGAAAGGGTCAGCCCCAGCATTTT. Amino acid sequence: CASKRGGKGQPQHF.

The CDR3 sequence: CASSRWTSGSNTGELFF. For the CDR3, the DNA is TGTGCCAGCAGCCGATGGACTAGCGGGTCGAACACCGGGGAGCTGTTTTTT. The chain has TRBV6-2 or TRBV6-3 and TRBJ2-2; 11 bases agree with TRBD2. Germline assignment: CDR1 MNHEY and CDR2 SVGEGT. The CDR3 is 17 residues long. The ends lost 6 bases at V and 0 bases at J; junction bases unmatched: 6.

The gene calls are TRBV3-1 (or the pseudogene TRBV3-2) and TRBJ2-7; D may be TRBD2 (5 bases). V lost 4 bases to trimming and J lost 5 bases, with 12 bases between them. The CDR3 is 13 residues long. Germline assignment: CDR1 LGHDT and CDR2 YNNKEL (reference sequence). The CDR3, as DNA: TGTGCCAGCAGCCCCCGCCCGGGGAACGAGCAGTACTTC. This translates into CASSPRPGNEQYF.

The DNA for the CDR3 is TGTGCCAGCAGCTCAGGGTGGGGCACTGAAGCTTTCTTT. Translation: CASSSGWGTEAFF. The gene calls are TRBV11-2 and TRBJ1-1; D is possibly TRBD1 (5 bases). The germline V and J ends were trimmed by 4 bases and 4 bases, with 10 bases remaining between them. The CDR3 sequence is 13 residues long. The germline V gene encodes CDR1 SGHAT and CDR2 FQNNGV. Filled out from reference TRBV11-2 and TRBJ1-1, the complete variable domain reads EAGVAQSPRYKIIEKRQSVAFWCNPISGHATLYWYQQILGQGPKLLIQFQNNGVVDDSQLPKDRFSAERLKGVDSTLKIQPAKLEDSAVYLCASSSGWGTEAFFGQGTRLTVV.

This clone is a singleton in its sample. The V gene is TRBV19, the J gene TRBJ1-4; no clear D gene. In germline, CDR1 is LNHDA, CDR2 SQIVND (reference sequence). CDR3 length equals 14 residues. Trimming shortened V by 8 bases and J by 1 base, and 11 bases separated the two germline ends. Here the CDR3 reads CASLNLETNEKLFF. In nucleotides, the CDR3 is TGTGCCAGTCTCAATTTGGAAACTAATGAAAAACTGTTTTTT.